This T cell receptor (beta chain) came from a study of OX40 agonist ivuxolimab in advanced cancers. Study in general: Cancers in dose escalation were hepatocellular, melanoma, renal cell and head and neck. General study points: CD4+ and CD8+ blood T cells expanded clonally by week 6 at 0.1 to 3.0 mg/kg.

Method: immunoSEQ multiplex PCR; TCRdb's copy keeps in-frame clones and lacks some. Of about 120,000 clones listed, 80% to 90% are singletons. Concerning this clone itself: As yet, its antigen is unknown.

Germline V gene sequence: CDR1 SGHTS, CDR2 YDEGEE. Trimming at V came to 5 bases and at J to 0 bases, leaving 4 bases not matched to a gene. This CDR3 region has 15 residues. This TCR was recovered from an adult with an advanced solid tumor such as melanoma, head and neck, liver or kidney cancer. Source: CD4+ or CD8+ T cells sorted from blood, taken in a trial of the OX40 agonist ivuxolimab. The chain carries TRBV5-8 and TRBJ1-3; 8 bases are shared with TRBD1. In DNA form, the CDR3 reads TGTGCCAGCAGTTCGGACAGGGCCTCTGGAAACACCATATATTTT. As protein: CASSSDRASGNTIYF.